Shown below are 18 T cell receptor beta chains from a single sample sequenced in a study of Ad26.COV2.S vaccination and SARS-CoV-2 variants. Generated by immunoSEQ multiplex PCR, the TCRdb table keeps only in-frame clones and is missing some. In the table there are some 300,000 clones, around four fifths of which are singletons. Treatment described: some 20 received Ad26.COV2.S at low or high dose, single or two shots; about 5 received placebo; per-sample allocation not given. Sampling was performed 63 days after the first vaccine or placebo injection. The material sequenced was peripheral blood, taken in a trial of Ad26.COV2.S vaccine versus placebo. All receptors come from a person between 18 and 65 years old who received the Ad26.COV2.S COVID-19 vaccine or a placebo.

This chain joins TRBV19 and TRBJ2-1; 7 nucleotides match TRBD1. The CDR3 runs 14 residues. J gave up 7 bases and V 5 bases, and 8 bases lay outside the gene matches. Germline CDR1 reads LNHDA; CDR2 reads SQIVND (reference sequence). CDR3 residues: CASSEGANLNEQFF. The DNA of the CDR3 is TGTGCCAGTAGTGAGGGGGCGAACTTGAATGAGCAGTTCTTC.

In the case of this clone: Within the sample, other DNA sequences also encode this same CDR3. As DNA, the CDR3 is TGTGCCAGCAGTTTGGGACGGAACTATGGCTACACCTTC. The encoded protein is CASSLGRNYGYTF. V gene TRBV12-3 or TRBV12-4 combines with J gene TRBJ1-2, with a tentative D call TRBD1 (5 bases). The CDR3 sequence is 13 residues long. V shed 3 bases and J shed 2 bases, with 7 bases lying between them.

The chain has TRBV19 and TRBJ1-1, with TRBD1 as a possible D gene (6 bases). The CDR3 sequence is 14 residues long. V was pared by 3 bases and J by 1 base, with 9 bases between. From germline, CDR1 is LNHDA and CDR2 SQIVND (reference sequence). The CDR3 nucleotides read TGTGCCAGTAGTATTTGGGGGCGGAACACTGAAGCTTTCTTT. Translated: CASSIWGRNTEAFF.

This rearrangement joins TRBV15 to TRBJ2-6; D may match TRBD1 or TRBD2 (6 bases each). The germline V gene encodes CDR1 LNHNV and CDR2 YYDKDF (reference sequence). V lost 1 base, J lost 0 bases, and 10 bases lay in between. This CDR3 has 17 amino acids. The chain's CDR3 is CATSRAGAGSGANVLTF. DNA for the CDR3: TGTGCCACCAGCAGAGCGGGGGCCGGCTCTGGGGCCAACGTCCTGACTTTC.

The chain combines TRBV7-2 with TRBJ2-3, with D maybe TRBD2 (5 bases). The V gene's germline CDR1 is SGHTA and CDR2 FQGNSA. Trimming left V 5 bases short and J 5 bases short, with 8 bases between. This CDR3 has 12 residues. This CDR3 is CASSIEGDTQYF. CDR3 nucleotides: TGTGCCAGCAGCATCGAGGGAGATACGCAGTATTTT.

CDR3 region: CASSLGTRGDNQPQHF. Written as DNA, the CDR3 is TGTGCCAGCAGTCTCGGGACACGGGGGGATAATCAGCCCCAGCATTTT. The chain uses TRBV28 and TRBJ1-5; perhaps TRBD1 as D (6 bases). The CDR3 runs to 16 residues. The germline V gene has CDR1 MDHEN and CDR2 SYDVKM. The ends were cut back, 5 bases at V and 4 bases at J, with 18 bases in the middle.

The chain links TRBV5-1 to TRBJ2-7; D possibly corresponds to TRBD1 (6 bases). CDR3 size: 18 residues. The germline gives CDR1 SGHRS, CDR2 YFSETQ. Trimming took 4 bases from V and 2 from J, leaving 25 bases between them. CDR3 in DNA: TGCGCCAGCAGCCATACCCTCAAACCGACAGGTAGAACCTACGAGCAGTACTTC. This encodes CASSHTLKPTGRTYEQYF. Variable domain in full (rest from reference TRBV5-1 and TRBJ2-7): KAGVTQTPRYLIKTRGQQVTLSCSPISGHRSVSWYQQTPGQGLQFLFEYFSETQRNKGNFPGRFSGRQFSNSRSEMNVSTLELGDSALYLCASSHTLKPTGRTYEQYFGPGTRLTVT.

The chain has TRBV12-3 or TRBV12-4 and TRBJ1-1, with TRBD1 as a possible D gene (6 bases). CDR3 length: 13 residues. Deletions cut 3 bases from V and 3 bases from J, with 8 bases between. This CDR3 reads CASSFGTYTEAFF. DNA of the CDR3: TGTGCCAGCAGTTTTGGGACATACACTGAAGCTTTCTTT.

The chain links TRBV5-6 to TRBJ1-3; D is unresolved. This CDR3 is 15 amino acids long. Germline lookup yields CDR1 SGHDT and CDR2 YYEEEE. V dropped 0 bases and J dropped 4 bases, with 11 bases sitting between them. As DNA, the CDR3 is TGTGCCAGCAGCTTGGTCGGAGAGAGAGGAAACACCATATATTTT. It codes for CASSLVGERGNTIYF. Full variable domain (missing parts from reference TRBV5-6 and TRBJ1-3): DAGVTQSPTHLIKTRGQQVTLRCSPKSGHDTVSWYQQALGQGPQFIFQYYEEEERQRGNFPDRFSGHQFPNYSSELNVNALLLGDSALYLCASSLVGERGNTIYFGEGSWLTVV.

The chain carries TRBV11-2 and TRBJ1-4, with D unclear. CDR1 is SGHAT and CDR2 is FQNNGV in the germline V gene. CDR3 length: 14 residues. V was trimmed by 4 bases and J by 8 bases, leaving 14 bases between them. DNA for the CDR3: TGTGCCAGCAGCTCCCCCGGACGTTGGGAAAAACTGTTTTTT. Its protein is CASSSPGRWEKLFF. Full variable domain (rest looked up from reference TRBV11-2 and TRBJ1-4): EAGVAQSPRYKIIEKRQSVAFWCNPISGHATLYWYQQILGQGPKLLIQFQNNGVVDDSQLPKDRFSAERLKGVDSTLKIQPAKLEDSAVYLCASSSPGRWEKLFFGSGTQLSVL.

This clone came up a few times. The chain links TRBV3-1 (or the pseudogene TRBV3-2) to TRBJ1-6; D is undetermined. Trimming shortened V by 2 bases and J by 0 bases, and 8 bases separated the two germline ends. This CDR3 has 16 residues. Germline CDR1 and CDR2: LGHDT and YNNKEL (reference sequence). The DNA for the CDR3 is TGTGCCAGCAGCCAATTGTTAGGCTCCTATAATTCACCCCTCCACTTT. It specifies CASSQLLGSYNSPLHF.

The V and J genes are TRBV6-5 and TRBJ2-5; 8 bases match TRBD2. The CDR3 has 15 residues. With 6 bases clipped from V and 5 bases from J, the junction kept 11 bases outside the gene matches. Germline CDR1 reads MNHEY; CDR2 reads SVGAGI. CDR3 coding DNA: TGTGCCAGCAGGATGCGGGGGGACCCCCGGGAGACCCAGTACTTC. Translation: CASRMRGDPRETQYF.

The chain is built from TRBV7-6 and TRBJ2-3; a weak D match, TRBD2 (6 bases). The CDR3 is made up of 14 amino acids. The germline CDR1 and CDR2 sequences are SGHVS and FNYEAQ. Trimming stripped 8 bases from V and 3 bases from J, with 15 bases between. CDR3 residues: CASGGGLPTDTQYF. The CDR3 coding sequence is TGTGCCAGCGGGGGAGGACTACCGACAGATACGCAGTATTTT.

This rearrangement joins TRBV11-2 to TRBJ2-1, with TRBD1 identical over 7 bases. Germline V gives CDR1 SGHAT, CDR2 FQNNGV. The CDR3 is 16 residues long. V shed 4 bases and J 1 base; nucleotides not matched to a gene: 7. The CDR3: CASSSMTGKSYNEQFF. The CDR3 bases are TGTGCCAGCAGCTCCATGACAGGGAAGTCCTACAATGAGCAGTTCTTC.

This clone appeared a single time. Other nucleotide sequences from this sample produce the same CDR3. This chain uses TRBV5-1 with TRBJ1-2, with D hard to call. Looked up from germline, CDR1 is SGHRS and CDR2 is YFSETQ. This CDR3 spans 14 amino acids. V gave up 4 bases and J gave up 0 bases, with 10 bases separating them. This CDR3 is CASSLESPNYGYTF. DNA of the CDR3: TGCGCCAGCAGCCTGGAGTCCCCTAACTATGGCTACACCTTC.

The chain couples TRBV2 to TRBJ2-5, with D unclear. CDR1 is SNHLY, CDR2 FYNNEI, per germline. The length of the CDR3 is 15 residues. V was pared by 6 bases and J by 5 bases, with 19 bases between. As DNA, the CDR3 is TGTGCCAGCAGGAGGATTTGGGCCCCCACCGAGACCCAGTACTTC. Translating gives CASRRIWAPTETQYF.

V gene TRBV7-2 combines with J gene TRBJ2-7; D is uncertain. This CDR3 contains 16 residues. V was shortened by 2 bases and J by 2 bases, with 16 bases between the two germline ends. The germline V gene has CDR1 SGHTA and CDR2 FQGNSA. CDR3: CASSLRWQIGTYEQYF. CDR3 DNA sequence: TGTGCCAGCAGCTTACGGTGGCAGATCGGAACCTACGAGCAGTACTTC.

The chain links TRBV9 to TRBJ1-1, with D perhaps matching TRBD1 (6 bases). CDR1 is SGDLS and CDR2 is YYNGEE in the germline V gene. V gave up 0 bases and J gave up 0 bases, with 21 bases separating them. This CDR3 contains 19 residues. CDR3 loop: CASSVGNDQSDRLNTEAFF. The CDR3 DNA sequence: TGTGCCAGCAGCGTAGGTAATGATCAGAGTGACAGGCTGAACACTGAAGCTTTCTTT.